Shown below are 20 T cell receptor beta chains from a single sample sequenced in a study of Ad26.COV2.S vaccination and SARS-CoV-2 variants. Stated treatment: around 19 received Ad26.COV2.S at low or high dose, single or two shots; roughly five received placebo; per-sample allocation not given. Samples came from day 63 after the first vaccine or placebo injection. Profiled with immunoSEQ multiplex PCR; TCRdb holds only in-frame clones, not every one. The sample lists approximately 480,000 clones, roughly 87% seen once, with over 10% in the top ten. The sequenced sample was peripheral blood, obtained in a trial of Ad26.COV2.S vaccine versus placebo. The receptors stem from a person aged 18-60 years who received the Ad26.COV2.S COVID-19 vaccine or a placebo.

The rearrangement joins TRBV12-3 or TRBV12-4 to TRBJ1-2, with D uncertain. Trimming left V 8 bases short and J 4 bases short, with 8 bases between. This CDR3 is 11 amino acids long. CDR3 amino acids: CASGKRYGYTF. CDR3 coding DNA: TGTGCCAGCGGAAAGCGCTATGGCTACACCTTC.

Many counts were recorded for this clone. The chain links TRBV6-4 to TRBJ2-3, with TRBD2 matching over 7 bases. Germline values: CDR1 MRHNA, CDR2 SNTAGT. The CDR3 spans 14 residues. Losses at the gene ends were 5 bases for V and 2 bases for J; bases not matched to a gene: 4. The CDR3 bases are TGTGCCAGCAGTTCTAGCGGAGCCACAGATACGCAGTATTTT. Amino acid sequence: CASSSSGATDTQYF.

The J gene is TRBJ2-7, the V gene TRBV9, with D unresolved. This CDR3 spans 15 amino acids. Trimming removed 0 bases from V and 3 bases from J, with 13 bases in between. Germline lookup yields CDR1 SGDLS and CDR2 YYNGEE. CDR3 coding DNA: TGTGCCAGCAGCGTAGGGCCAGATTATTACTACGAGCAGTACTTC. Its protein is CASSVGPDYYYEQYF.

This sequence joins TRBV27 and TRBJ1-6, with D possibly being TRBD1 (6 bases). The CDR3 totals 15 residues. The ends were cut back, 6 bases at V and 6 bases at J, with 15 bases in the middle. Germline V CDR1 and CDR2: MNHEY, SMNVEV (reference sequence). The CDR3 loop reads CASSYQGRGNSPLHF. CDR3 DNA: TGTGCCAGCAGCTACCAGGGGAGGGGTAATTCACCCCTCCACTTT.

The chain carries TRBV5-1 and TRBJ2-7, with 14 bases that match TRBD2. The length of the CDR3 is 16 residues. With V trimmed by 4 bases and J by 4 bases, 7 bases remained unmatched. Germline V gives CDR1 SGHRS, CDR2 YFSETQ. In DNA form, the CDR3 reads TGCGCCAGCAGCCAGATGACTAGCGGGAGGGTTTACGAGCAGTACTTC. This gives the protein CASSQMTSGRVYEQYF.

V gene TRBV15 combines with J gene TRBJ1-2, with 9 bases fitting TRBD1. Germline-derived CDR1 and CDR2 are LNHNV and YYDKDF (reference sequence). The CDR3 has 15 amino acids. V lost 3 bases, J lost 7 bases, and 9 bases stayed unmatched. The CDR3 DNA follows: TGTGCCACCAGCAGGCCCGGGACAGGGATAGGTGGCTACACCTTC. This codes for CATSRPGTGIGGYTF.

About this clone: Other DNA sequences from this sample encode an identical CDR3 as well. The genes are TRBV15 and TRBJ2-7, with TRBD1 matching over 8 bases. The CDR3 is 14 residues long. With V trimmed by 0 bases and J by 2 bases, 0 bases remained unmatched. Per the germline V gene, CDR1 is LNHNV and CDR2 is YYDKDF (reference sequence). The CDR3 reads CATSRDRGPYEQYF. The CDR3 DNA sequence: TGTGCCACCAGCAGAGACAGGGGGCCCTACGAGCAGTACTTC.

The rearrangement uses TRBV12-3 or TRBV12-4 and TRBJ2-7; D possibly corresponds to TRBD1 (6 bases). The CDR3 runs 12 residues. The germline V and J ends were trimmed by 4 bases and 8 bases, with 12 bases remaining between them. The CDR3: CASSSTTGKQYF. CDR3 nucleotide sequence: TGTGCCAGCAGTTCTACAACAGGGAAGCAGTACTTC.

The CDR3 DNA reads TGTGCCAGCAGCTTGGGTGGGGTTTCCACCGGGGAGCTGTTTTTT. It translates to CASSLGGVSTGELFF. This chain connects TRBV5-6 to TRBJ2-2; D not resolved. V was cut by 0 bases and J by 4 bases, with 10 bases left in between. The CDR3 extends over 15 amino acids. Germline assignment: CDR1 SGHDT and CDR2 YYEEEE.

The chain employs TRBV28 and TRBJ1-1; a weak D match, TRBD1 (6 bases). The V end lost 7 bases, the J end lost 4 bases, and 13 bases lay between the germline ends. The CDR3 sequence is 13 residues long. Germline V CDR1 and CDR2: MDHEN, SYDVKM. The CDR3 loop is CASITQGPTEAFF. Written as DNA, the CDR3 is TGTGCCAGCATAACCCAGGGGCCCACTGAAGCTTTCTTT.

This sequence joins TRBV11-2 and TRBJ2-1, with 7 bases identical to TRBD2. J was trimmed by 9 bases and V by 6 bases; bases with no gene match: 8. Germline V gene data show CDR1 as SGHAT and CDR2 as FQNNGV. The CDR3 runs 13 residues. CDR3 bases: TGTGCCAGCAGGGCGGGAGACGGAGGTGAGCAGTTCTTC. It yields the protein CASRAGDGGEQFF.

The chain uses TRBV30 and TRBJ2-1; the match to TRBD1 covers 12 bases. V trimming: 4 bases; J trimming: 8 bases; junction bases outside the gene matches: 12. The CDR3 is 16 residues long. The germline V gene encodes CDR1 GTSNPN and CDR2 SVGIG (reference sequence). CDR3 region: CAWTNKGQGASYEQFF. CDR3 nucleotides: TGTGCCTGGACCAACAAGGGACAGGGGGCGTCCTATGAGCAGTTCTTC. Drawing the rest from reference TRBV30 and TRBJ2-1, the complete variable domain is SQTIHQWPATLVQPVGSPLSLECTVEGTSNPNLYWYRQAAGRGLQLLFYSVGIGQISSEVPQNLSASRPQDRQFILSSKKLLLSDSGFYLCAWTNKGQGASYEQFFGPGTRLTVL.

The chain is built from TRBV15 and TRBJ1-5; D remains unclear. This CDR3 region has 14 residues. V gave up 6 bases and J gave up 5 bases, with 14 bases separating them. Germline CDR1 reads LNHNV; CDR2 reads YYDKDF (reference sequence). The CDR3 DNA follows: TGTGCCACCAGTCGTATCCCGGAGGATCAGCCCCAGCATTTT. Protein product: CATSRIPEDQPQHF.

The rearrangement links TRBV27 to TRBJ2-3; D is undetermined. V was clipped by 5 bases and J by 3 bases, with 12 bases between them. Germline lookup yields CDR1 MNHEY and CDR2 SMNVEV (reference sequence). CDR3 size: 14 residues. The CDR3, as DNA: TGTGCCAGCAGTCAGGCGTGGAGTACAGATACGCAGTATTTT. Protein product: CASSQAWSTDTQYF.

The CDR3 DNA sequence: TGCAGCGTTGAAGCAGGGTCAGGAAACACCATATATTTT. Amino acids: CSVEAGSGNTIYF. This chain connects TRBV29-1 to TRBJ1-3; a possible D gene is TRBD1 (5 bases). V was clipped by 1 base and J by 4 bases, with 8 bases between them. The CDR3 contains 13 residues. Germline lookup yields CDR1 SQVTM and CDR2 ANQGSEA.

This chain joins TRBV4-2 and TRBJ2-3; 9 nucleotides agree with TRBD2. Germline CDR1 LGHNA, CDR2 YNFKEQ. This CDR3 has 15 amino acids. V shed 1 base and J 5 bases; nucleotides not matched to a gene: 4. The CDR3 loop is CASSQVAGGGDTQYF. In nucleotides, the CDR3 is TGTGCCAGCAGCCAAGTCGCGGGAGGGGGAGATACGCAGTATTTT.

This chain joins TRBV5-1 and TRBJ2-3; D is tentatively TRBD1 or TRBD2 (5 bases each). V lost 0 bases and J lost 6, with 14 bases in between. CDR1 is SGHRS and CDR2 is YFSETQ in the germline V gene. The CDR3 runs to 15 residues. CDR3 nucleotides: TGCGCCAGCAGCTTGGAAGGGACCTCGACGGATACGCAGTATTTT. The encoded protein is CASSLEGTSTDTQYF.

The genes are TRBV27 and TRBJ1-2; D remains unclear. The ends were cut back, 2 bases at V and 4 bases at J, with 14 bases in the middle. There are 15 residues in the CDR3. The germline CDR1 and CDR2 sequences are MNHEY and SMNVEV (reference sequence). DNA for the CDR3: TGTGCCAGCAGTTTAGCGGCAGGCCGAACCTATGGCTACACCTTC. Translating gives CASSLAAGRTYGYTF.

This sequence joins TRBV4-3 and TRBJ2-6, with D perhaps assigned TRBD1 or TRBD2 (6 bases each). The V end lost 0 bases, the J end lost 4 bases, and 16 bases lay between the germline ends. This CDR3 region has 18 residues. In germline, CDR1 is LGHNA, CDR2 YSLEER. The chain's CDR3 is CASSQEGPGAGGANVLTF. The CDR3, as DNA: TGCGCCAGCAGCCAAGAGGGCCCGGGGGCGGGAGGGGCCAACGTCCTGACTTTC.

CDR3 amino acids: CATSVEGRSQETQYF. The CDR3 region has the DNA TGTGCCACCAGTGTCGAGGGGCGAAGCCAAGAGACCCAGTACTTC. The chain employs TRBV24-1 and TRBJ2-5; D is possibly TRBD1 or TRBD2 (5 bases each). The CDR3 is 15 residues long. V gave up 5 bases and J gave up 1 base, with 13 bases separating them. In germline, CDR1 is KGHDR, CDR2 SFDVKD.